The entry below gives a single T cell receptor (beta chain) sequence along with its context. It has no known antigen specificity. No base quality values were provided; no much bigger clone lies one nucleotide off. TCRbeta CDR3 regions were amplified from genomic DNA using the immunoSEQ Assay, a bias-controlled multiplex PCR. Concerning the study's data processing: Within the assay, amplification of reference gene primers was used to estimate how many nucleated cells each sample contained. Sequence reads were collapsed and filtered to measure the absolute abundance of every unique TCRbeta CDR3 rearrangement. For each sample, productive Simpson clonality was calculated by taking the square root of Simpson's diversity index across productive rearrangements. The clones in this table, taken by TCRdb from immuneACCESS, are in-frame only. Not every clone is retained; where verified, under half of the shortfall comes from an unresolved V gene, and the cause of the rest is unknown. V, J and clone size are those of that table, while D and trimming were read from the DNA. This sample holds approximately 96,000 clones; roughly 89% were observed only once. The ten largest clones capture 4% to 5% of the sample.

Deletion took 5 bases off V and 6 bases off J, with a span of 17 bases between the germline ends. According to the germline V gene, CDR1 reads SNHLY and CDR2 reads FYNNEI. There are 15 amino acids in the CDR3, from cysteine to phenylalanine inclusive. The retained sequence is limited to the CDR3, 45 bases, with the frame set at the first base. The data were taken from a study of blood T cell repertoires in COVID-19 (dated by TCRdb to about 2020). Turning to the overall study: Samples from collaborators originated in the United States, Italy and Spain and spanned both the acute and convalescent phases of COVID-19. The material from the prospective study consisted of cDNA or gDNA derived from T cells, B-cell-depleted T cells, or PBMCs. Deeply sampled blood TCRbeta repertoires from subjects exposed to, actively infected with, or recovered from COVID-19 were included in the dataset. The repertoires were made available in a free public database intended to serve as a resource for research on the immune response to SARS-CoV-2. The samples were drawn from two sources: the first 160 participants of the ongoing ImmuneRACE study, and 950 to 1,500 subjects contributed by 6 global collaborators. Nearly every sample came with metadata listing a de-identified subject ID, COVID-19 status, age in years and sex. Where available, HLA class I and class II types were obtained from metadata supplied by the sample provider rather than from assay-based typing. Study-wide conclusions, independent of this receptor: Clinical and demographic metadata were provided uncurated, with the amount varying by source and participant.

One collaborating source in Seattle enrolled patients while the patients were actively infected and followed the patients over time throughout the course of disease. The collaborating institutions used their own protocols to collect whole blood in K2EDTA tubes. For TCRbeta analysis, collaborators shipped samples as frozen whole blood, isolated PBMCs, or DNA extracted from either of those sample types. Here the chain combines TRBV2 and TRBJ2-1; the D region possibly corresponds to TRBD1 (5 bases align). This clonotype was obtained from a human donor with COVID-19, enrolled during active disease. The donor label of this sample is uncertain. Sequencing was carried out using peripheral blood. The CDR3 loop reads CASSRSQGTGNEQFF. The nucleotide sequence is TGTGCCAGCAGTCGCTCGCAGGGAACGGGCAATGAGCAGTTCTTC.